The clone carrying this TCR beta chain is judged large. Its target is not known. Sorting of live CD3+CD8+TCRalphabeta+ cells by PD-1 and/or TIGIT gave four subsets. TCR libraries were prepared from around 15 ng of total RNA with the QIAseq Immune Repertoire TCR panel. TCRdb redid the calling of the reads with MiXCR, one entry per CDR3 protein. The sample holds 350 to 450 distinct CDR3 sequences; 7.6% are singletons and the top ten take about 32%. The CDR3 spans 14 residues. Trimming removed 4 bases from V and 2 bases from J, with 12 bases in between. In germline, CDR1 is SGDLS, CDR2 YYNGEE. This sample was included in a study of circulating CD8 cells and anti-PD-1 response in melanoma. Regarding the study as a whole: No tumor material was available, so peptide assays assessed reactivity. Clonotype sharing was highest between DPOS and TIGIT subsets. A small cohort with few responders supplied the baseline and M1 comparisons.

The TCR originated in a human donor with melanoma. The sample here was CD8+ T cells from PBMCs, taken at baseline or after one month of anti-PD-1 therapy (not recorded which). This sequence joins TRBV9 and TRBJ2-5; D remains unclear. The CDR3 coding sequence is TGTGCCAGCAGCCCTCAGACCGGACAAGAGACCCAGTACTTC. Its protein product is CASSPQTGQETQYF.